The entry below gives a single TCR beta chain sequence along with its context. This specimen belongs to a study of patients and donors after allogeneic stem cell transplantation. TCRdb re-called the RT-PCR reads through MiXCR, storing one row per CDR3 protein. The table lists about 960,000 distinct CDR3 sequences, approximately 19% of them singletons. The CDR3 runs 14 residues. CDR1 MGHRA and CDR2 YSYEKL come from the germline V gene. V was trimmed by 2 bases and J by 3 bases, leaving 8 bases between them. Sample: blood, either unsorted or a sorted T cell fraction (not recorded which). This TCR was sampled from a human donor who was either an allogeneic HSCT recipient or a stem cell or donor lymphocyte infusion donor (not recorded which). It is not recorded whose cells these are; they may come from a transplant donor. The chain has TRBV4-1 and TRBJ2-1; no clear D gene. In nucleotides, the CDR3 is TGCGCCAGCAGCCAATCCGTTTTCTACAATGAGCAGTTCTTC. This translates into CASSQSVFYNEQFF.